This T cell receptor beta chain appears in the sequencing data of a study of shared clonotypes between healthy human individuals. This clone occurred once. The same CDR3 also results from other DNA sequences found in this sample. The CDR3 loop spans 14 amino acids. V was pared by 3 bases and J by 1 base, with 0 bases of the junction left unmatched. Germline CDR1 is MGHDK and CDR2 is SYGVNS. CD45RO negativity and positive selection for CCR7 defined naive CD8 cells, a population that excluded terminally differentiated effector memory CD45RA+ cells. Measured with immunoSEQ multiplex PCR; TCRdb has only the in-frame clones, and not every one. This table holds about 1,800,000 clones, 85% to 95% found once.

The chain links TRBV25-1 to TRBJ1-5; 7 bases match TRBD1. This sequence originates from a young man in good health. Sequencing was carried out using naive CD8+ T cells sorted from blood. CDR3 protein: CASSDRGSNQPQHF. The CDR3 region has the DNA TGTGCCAGCAGTGACAGGGGGAGCAATCAGCCCCAGCATTTT.